The T cell receptor (beta chain) described here comes from a study of cytomegalovirus exposure and HLA in healthy donors. This clone was recorded a few times. Its antigen is currently unknown. Study conclusions and caveats: Productive status was seen about 87% or about 30% of the time for most TCR beta V segments in an earlier analysis. For TCR beta chains, V- and J-gene trimming was later linked to a missense DCLRE1C variant.

This CDR3 comprises 16 residues. Germline-derived CDR1 and CDR2 are LGHNT and FRNRAP. J lost 8 bases, V lost 1 base, and 6 bases had no gene match. The PCR contained 60 Vbeta and 13 Jbeta primers. Profiling relied on immunoSEQ multiplex PCR, and the TCRdb table lists in-frame clones only, not all of them. The sample contains approximately 150,000 clones, approximately 73% of which appear only once. This sequence was found in a woman between 18 and 29 years old in good health and CMV-seropositive. The sample was PBMCs. The chain combines TRBV12-5 with TRBJ2-1; 12 nucleotides line up with TRBD2. The CDR3 sequence: CASGLASSGGAYEQFF. The CDR3 DNA reads TGTGCTAGTGGTTTGGCCTCTAGCGGGGGGGCCTATGAGCAGTTCTTC.